The clone carrying this T cell receptor beta chain occurred many times. What it binds is not known. This sample stems from a study of post-analysis software for immune sequencing data. Notes on the study in general: Normalized Chao1 diversity in multiple sclerosis patients fell significantly below that of controls. Patients carried a handful of TRBV segments more frequently than controls did, and TRBV5-6, TRBV5-1 and TRBV20-1 were among them.

TCR beta cDNA libraries had unique molecular identifiers. TCRdb analysed the PCR reads with MiXCR anew, one entry per CDR3 protein. Of roughly 650,000 distinct CDR3 sequences in the sample, around 60% were seen once. The germline V gene encodes CDR1 MNHNY and CDR2 SVGAGI (reference sequence). The CDR3 runs 12 residues. Trimming removed 2 bases from V and 4 bases from J, with 5 bases in between. The receptor's source is a girl aged 2 to 10 with multiple sclerosis. Sequencing input: blood. The chain uses TRBV6-6 and TRBJ2-5; D assignment may be TRBD1 or TRBD2 (5 bases each). In nucleotides, the CDR3 is TGTGCCAGCAGTTACGGGGGAGAGACCCAGTACTTC. Translating gives CASSYGGETQYF.